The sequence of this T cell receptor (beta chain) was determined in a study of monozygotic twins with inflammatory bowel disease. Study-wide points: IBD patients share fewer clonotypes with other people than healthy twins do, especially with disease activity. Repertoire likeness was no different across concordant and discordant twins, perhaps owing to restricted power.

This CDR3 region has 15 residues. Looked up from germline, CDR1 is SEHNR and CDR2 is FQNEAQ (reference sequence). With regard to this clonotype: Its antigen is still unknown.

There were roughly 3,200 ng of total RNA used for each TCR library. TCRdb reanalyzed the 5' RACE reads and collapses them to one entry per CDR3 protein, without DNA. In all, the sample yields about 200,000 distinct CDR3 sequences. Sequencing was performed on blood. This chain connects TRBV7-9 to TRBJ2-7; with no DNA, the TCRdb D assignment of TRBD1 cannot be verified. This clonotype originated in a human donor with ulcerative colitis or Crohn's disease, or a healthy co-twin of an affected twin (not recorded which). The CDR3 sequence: CASSLAGTEAYEQYF.